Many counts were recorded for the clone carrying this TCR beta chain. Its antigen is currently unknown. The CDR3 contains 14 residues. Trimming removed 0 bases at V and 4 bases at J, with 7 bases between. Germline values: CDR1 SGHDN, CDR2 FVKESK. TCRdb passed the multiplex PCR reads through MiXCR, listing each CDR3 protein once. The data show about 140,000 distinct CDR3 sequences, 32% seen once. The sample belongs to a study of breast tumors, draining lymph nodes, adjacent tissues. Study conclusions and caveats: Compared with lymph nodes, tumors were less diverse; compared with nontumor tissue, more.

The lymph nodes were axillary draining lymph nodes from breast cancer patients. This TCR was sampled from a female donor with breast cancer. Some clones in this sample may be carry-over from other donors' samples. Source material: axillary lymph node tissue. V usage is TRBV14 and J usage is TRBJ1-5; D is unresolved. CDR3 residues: CASSQDISNQPQHF. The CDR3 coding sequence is TGTGCCAGCAGCCAAGATATCAGTAATCAGCCCCAGCATTTT.